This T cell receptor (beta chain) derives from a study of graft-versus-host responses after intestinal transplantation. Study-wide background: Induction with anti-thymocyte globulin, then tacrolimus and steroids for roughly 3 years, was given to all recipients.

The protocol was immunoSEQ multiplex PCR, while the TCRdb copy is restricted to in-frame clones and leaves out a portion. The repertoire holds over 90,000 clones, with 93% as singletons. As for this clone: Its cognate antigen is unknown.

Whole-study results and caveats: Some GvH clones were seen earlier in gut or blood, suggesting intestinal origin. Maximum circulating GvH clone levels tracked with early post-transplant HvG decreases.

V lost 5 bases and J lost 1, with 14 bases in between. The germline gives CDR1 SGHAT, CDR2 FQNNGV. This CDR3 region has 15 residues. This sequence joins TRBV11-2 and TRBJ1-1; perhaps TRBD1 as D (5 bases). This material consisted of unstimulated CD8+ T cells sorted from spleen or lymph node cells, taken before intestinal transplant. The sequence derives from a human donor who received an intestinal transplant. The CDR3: CASSLWGPGNTEAFF. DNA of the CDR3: TGTGCCAGCAGCCTCTGGGGCCCGGGGAACACTGAAGCTTTCTTT.